This T cell receptor beta chain is drawn from a study of beta chain features in type 1 diabetes. Investigators reverse transcribed all isolated RNA, so they sequenced expressed TCRB transcripts. Clones were sequenced by immunoSEQ multiplex PCR, and TCRdb holds only the in-frame ones, with some missing. The data contain more than 120,000 clones, about 10% of them seen just once; the ten biggest clones take up under 1.5%. V lost 5 bases and J lost 3; bases outside the gene matches: 6. CDR1 and CDR2 from the germline V gene are MNHEY and SVGAGI. The CDR3 contains 15 residues. Sequencing was done on a sample of naive CD4+ T cells from blood. The chain carries TRBV6-5 and TRBJ2-7, with 11 nucleotides matching TRBD1. The receptor's source is a man aged 18-30 years in good health. The DNA for the CDR3 is TGTGCCAGCAGTCCCGGGACAGGGGGTGGCTACGAGCAGTACTTC. This encodes CASSPGTGGGYEQYF.